The 7 T cell receptor beta chains given below trace back to one sample, sequenced in a study of HIV-infected patients and healthy controls. Antiretroviral therapy had run roughly three months, about 14 weeks, before follow-up blood collection. Whole blood was used without fractionation, so all unsorted peripheral T cells were included. Reverse transcription used 500 to 550 ng RNA and constant-region primers for alpha and beta. Using multiplexing indices, alpha and beta chain libraries were generated apart by chain-specific third strand synthesis. TCRdb re-called the 5' RACE reads through MiXCR, storing one row per CDR3 protein. The table includes several thousand distinct CDR3 sequences, 20% detected once. The sample consisted of blood, taken during antiretroviral therapy. All receptors come from an adult with HIV infection.

This clonotype was recorded a few times. The V and J genes are TRBV5-1 and TRBJ2-7; weak D call: TRBD2 (5 bases). Germline lookup yields CDR1 SGHRS and CDR2 YFSETQ. V lost 1 base and J 1 base, leaving 15 bases between the germline ends. This CDR3 region has 16 residues. The CDR3 sequence: CASSLYGKSSSYEQYF. CDR3 nucleotide sequence: TGCGCCAGCAGCTTGTACGGGAAGAGTAGTTCCTACGAGCAGTACTTC.

This clonotype is judged medium-sized. The chain uses TRBV7-8 and TRBJ2-3, with 7 bases aligning to TRBD2. The CDR3 has 17 amino acids. V gave up 1 base and J gave up 4 bases; unmatched junction bases: 11. Germline lookup yields CDR1 SGHVS and CDR2 FQNEAQ. The chain's CDR3 is CASSLVFGGGGADTQYF. The DNA of the CDR3 is TGTGCCAGCAGCTTAGTGTTTGGCGGGGGAGGGGCAGATACGCAGTATTTT.

This clonotype is labeled as medium-sized. V and J are TRBV11-2 and TRBJ1-2; the D gene is possibly TRBD1 (5 bases). From germline, CDR1 is SGHAT and CDR2 FQNNGV. Trimming removed 2 bases at V and 5 bases at J, with 9 bases between. The CDR3 has 13 amino acids. The CDR3 DNA is TGTGCCAGCAGCTTACCAGGGATGTATGGCTACACCTTC. Its translation: CASSLPGMYGYTF.

The chain combines TRBV28 with TRBJ1-6; perhaps TRBD1 as D (6 bases). The CDR3 has 17 residues. The germline V gene encodes CDR1 MDHEN and CDR2 SYDVKM. The V end lost 8 bases, the J end lost 0 bases, and 17 bases lay between the germline ends. The CDR3 is CASVPQGGGSYNSPLHF. CDR3 nucleotides: TGTGCCAGCGTTCCCCAGGGAGGGGGCTCCTATAATTCACCCCTCCACTTT.

This clonotype is medium-sized within its sample. The J gene is TRBJ1-6, the V gene TRBV2; 9 nucleotides agree with TRBD1. There are 17 residues in the CDR3. The V segment lost 6 bases and the J segment 9 bases; nucleotides outside the gene matches: 15. CDR1 and CDR2 from the germline V gene are SNHLY and FYNNEI. The CDR3 loop is CASSRTGEKGGSSPLHF. The CDR3 nucleotides are TGTGCCAGCAGCAGGACAGGGGAGAAGGGTGGAAGTTCACCCCTCCACTTT.

In its sample, this clonotype is large. This chain joins TRBV5-6 and TRBJ2-7; 8 positions agree with TRBD1. There are 15 residues in the CDR3. Germline CDR1 and CDR2: SGHDT and YYEEEE. Trimming took 4 bases from V and 2 from J; bases not matched to a gene: 8. CDR3 in amino acids: CASSDGQGGPYEQYF. Written as DNA, the CDR3 is TGTGCCAGCAGCGATGGACAGGGTGGACCCTACGAGCAGTACTTC. Together with reference TRBV5-6 and TRBJ2-7, the CDR3 gives the full variable domain: DAGVTQSPTHLIKTRGQQVTLRCSPKSGHDTVSWYQQALGQGPQFIFQYYEEEERQRGNFPDRFSGHQFPNYSSELNVNALLLGDSALYLCASSDGQGGPYEQYFGPGTRLTVT.

The chain combines TRBV5-1 with TRBJ2-3; a possible D gene is TRBD1 (6 bases). The germline V gene encodes CDR1 SGHRS and CDR2 YFSETQ. The V gene lost 5 bases and the J gene lost 5 bases, with 18 bases spanning the gap. The CDR3 runs 15 residues. CDR3 residues: CASSLGQFSVDTQYF. The CDR3 nucleotides read TGCGCCAGCAGTCTCGGACAGTTCTCGGTAGATACGCAGTATTTT.